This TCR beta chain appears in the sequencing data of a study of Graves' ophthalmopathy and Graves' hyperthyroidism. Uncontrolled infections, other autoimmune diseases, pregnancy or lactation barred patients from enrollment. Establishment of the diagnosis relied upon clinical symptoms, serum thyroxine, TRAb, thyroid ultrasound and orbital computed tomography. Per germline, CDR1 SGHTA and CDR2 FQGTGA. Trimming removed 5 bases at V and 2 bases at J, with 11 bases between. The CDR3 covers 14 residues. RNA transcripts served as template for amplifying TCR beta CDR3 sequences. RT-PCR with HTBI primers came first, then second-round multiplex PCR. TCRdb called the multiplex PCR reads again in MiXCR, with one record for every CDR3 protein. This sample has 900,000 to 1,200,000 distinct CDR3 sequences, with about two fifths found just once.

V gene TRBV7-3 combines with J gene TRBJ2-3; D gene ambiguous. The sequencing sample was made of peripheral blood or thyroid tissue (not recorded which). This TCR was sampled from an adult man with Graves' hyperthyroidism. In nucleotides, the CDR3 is TGTGCCAGCAGCCAAACTACTTACACAGATACGCAGTATTTT. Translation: CASSQTTYTDTQYF.